This TCR beta chain was obtained from a study of OX40 agonist ivuxolimab in advanced cancers. Clones were read by immunoSEQ multiplex PCR, and TCRdb kept only the in-frame ones, dropping some. This table holds about 27,000 clones, almost 90% found once. V lost 6 bases to trimming and J lost 7 bases, with 19 bases between them. CDR3 size: 15 residues. Germline V gives CDR1 SGHVT, CDR2 SQSDAQ. Systemic immunosuppression or autoimmune disease history was grounds to exclude patients. The sequencing here drew on CD4+ or CD8+ T cells sorted from blood, taken in a trial of the OX40 agonist ivuxolimab. This receptor was obtained from an adult with an advanced solid tumor such as melanoma, head and neck, liver or kidney cancer. The gene calls are TRBV7-4 and TRBJ1-5; D not resolved. CDR3 in DNA: TGTGCCAGCAGTTTGGGCCCGGCGGGAATCCAGCCCCAGCATTTT. It translates to CASSLGPAGIQPQHF.